This T cell receptor (beta chain) was profiled in a study of identical twins. General observations from the study: In cord blood, abundant beta clonotypes had fewer insertions; memory showed no trend.

This clonotype was detected only a few times. Its antigen is not identified. All donors were healthy Caucasians. TCRdb redid the calling of the 5' RACE reads with MiXCR, one entry per CDR3 protein. The sample has approximately 260,000 distinct CDR3 sequences; roughly 8% are singletons. The CDR3 sequence is 17 residues long. Per germline, CDR1 DFQATT and CDR2 SNEGSKA (reference sequence). V lost 3 bases and J lost 5; bases outside the gene matches: 13. Another study also made use of these data, one on yellow fever vaccine responses in identical twins.

This receptor was taken from a woman aged 18-35 years in good health. Sequencing was done on a sample of CD8+ T cells sorted from blood. V is TRBV20-1 and J is TRBJ2-2; 9 bases fit TRBD2. Here the CDR3 reads CSARVLSGSEGTGELFF. CDR3 nucleotide sequence: TGCAGTGCTAGGGTACTTAGCGGGAGTGAGGGAACCGGGGAGCTGTTTTTT.